Below, 2 T cell receptor beta chains from the same sample are listed, as sequenced in a study of T cells in Graves' hyperthyroidism and ophthalmopathy. What was amplified from RNA transcripts were TCR beta CDR3 regions. During a first-round RT-PCR of the TCR CDR3, the HTBI primer set was used. One entry per CDR3 protein results from TCRdb running MiXCR on the multiplex PCR reads. Among hundreds of thousands of distinct CDR3 sequences listed, 15% to 20% were seen once. Sequencing used blood. The origin of the receptors is a woman aged 45-59 years with Graves' hyperthyroidism that later progressed to Graves' ophthalmopathy.

This clonotype was counted many times. The V and J genes are TRBV11-2 and TRBJ2-7, with D possibly TRBD2 on 6 matching bases. CDR3 length: 14 residues. Per the germline V gene, CDR1 is SGHAT and CDR2 is FQNNGV. V was cut by 5 bases and J by 4 bases, with 15 bases left in between. DNA of the CDR3: TGTGCCAGCAGCCCCTCGGTGGGGGGTTACGAGCAGTACTTC. Its translation is CASSPSVGGYEQYF.

This clonotype was counted ten times or more. This chain uses TRBV4-1 with TRBJ1-1, with unresolved D. Trimming took 4 bases from V and 4 from J, leaving 13 bases between them. The CDR3 extends over 14 amino acids. Germline V lookup: CDR1 MGHRA, CDR2 YSYEKL. This CDR3 is CASSPELVITEAFF. The CDR3 nucleotides are TGCGCCAGCAGCCCTGAGCTGGTAATCACTGAAGCTTTCTTT.